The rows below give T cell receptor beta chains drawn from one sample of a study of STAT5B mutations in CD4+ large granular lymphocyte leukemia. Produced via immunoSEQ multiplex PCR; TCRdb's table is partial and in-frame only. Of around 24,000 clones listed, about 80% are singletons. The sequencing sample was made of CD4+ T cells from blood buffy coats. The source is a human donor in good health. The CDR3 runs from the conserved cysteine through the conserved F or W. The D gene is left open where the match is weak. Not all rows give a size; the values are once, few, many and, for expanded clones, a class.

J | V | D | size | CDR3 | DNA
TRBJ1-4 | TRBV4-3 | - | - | CASSQDFRGGPNEKLFF | TGCGCCAGCAGCCAAGATTTTCGCGGGGGCCCTAATGAAAAACTGTTTTTT
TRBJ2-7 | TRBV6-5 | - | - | CASSYSSPYRYEQYF | TGTGCCAGCAGTTACTCGTCCCCTTATCGGTACGAGCAGTACTTC
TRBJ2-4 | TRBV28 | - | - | CASSLGQADIQYF | TGTGCCAGCAGTTTGGGGCAGGCGGACATTCAGTACTTC
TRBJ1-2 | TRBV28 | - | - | CASRPQGRIYGYTF | TGTGCCAGCAGACCTCAGGGACGGATCTATGGCTACACCTTC
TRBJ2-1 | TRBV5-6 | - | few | CASSLDKGQLYNEQFF | TGTGCCAGCAGCTTGGATAAGGGTCAACTCTACAATGAGCAGTTCTTC
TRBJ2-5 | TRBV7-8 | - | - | CASSLLGEGTQYF | TGTGCCAGCAGCTTGCTGGGCGAGGGGACCCAGTACTTC
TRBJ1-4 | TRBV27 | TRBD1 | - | CASSLYDPGQANEKLFF | TGTGCCAGCAGTTTATATGATCCGGGACAGGCAAATGAAAAACTGTTTTTT
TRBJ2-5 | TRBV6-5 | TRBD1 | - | CASSFHQGASETQYF | TGTGCCAGCAGTTTCCACCAGGGGGCTTCAGAGACCCAGTACTTC
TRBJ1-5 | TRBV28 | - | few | CASSWGRDQPQHF | TGTGCCAGCAGCTGGGGGAGGGATCAGCCCCAGCATTTT
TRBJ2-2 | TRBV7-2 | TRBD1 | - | CASSKTGGAVTGELFF | TGTGCCAGCAGCAAAACAGGGGGCGCGGTCACCGGGGAGCTGTTTTTT
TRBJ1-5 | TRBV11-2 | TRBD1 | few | CASSSGQNQPQHF | TGTGCCAGCAGCTCGGGACAGAATCAGCCCCAGCATTTT
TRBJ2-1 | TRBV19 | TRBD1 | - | CASSFGQGARNEQFF | TGTGCCAGTAGTTTTGGACAGGGGGCCCGGAATGAGCAGTTCTTC
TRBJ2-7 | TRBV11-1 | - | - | CASSLGVSYEQYF | TGTGCCAGCAGCTTAGGGGTCTCCTACGAGCAGTACTTC
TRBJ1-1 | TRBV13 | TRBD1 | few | CASTLRSGGNTEAFF | TGTGCCAGCACCTTGCGGTCAGGGGGAAACACTGAAGCTTTCTTT
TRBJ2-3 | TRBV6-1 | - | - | CASSEVGGGVTDTQYF | TGTGCCAGCAGTGAGGTGGGCGGGGGCGTTACAGATACGCAGTATTTT
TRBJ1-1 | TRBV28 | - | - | CATPGRGDTEAFF | TGTGCCACCCCAGGTCGGGGGGACACTGAAGCTTTCTTT
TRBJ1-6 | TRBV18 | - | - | CASSPTYRANSPLHF | TGTGCCAGCTCACCGACGTACAGGGCTAATTCACCCCTCCACTTT
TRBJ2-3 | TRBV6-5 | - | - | CASSYSTPNTDTQYF | TGTGCCAGCAGTTACTCGACACCCAACACAGATACGCAGTATTTT
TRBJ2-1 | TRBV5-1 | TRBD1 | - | CASSGTGGVNEQFF | TGCGCCAGCAGCGGGACAGGGGGCGTGAATGAGCAGTTCTTC
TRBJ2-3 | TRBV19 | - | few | CASRRDRVPDTQYF | TGTGCCAGTAGGCGGGACAGAGTCCCAGATACGCAGTATTTT
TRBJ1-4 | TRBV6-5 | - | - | CASSYSRATNEKLFF | TGTGCCAGCAGTTACTCCAGAGCCACTAATGAAAAACTGTTTTTT
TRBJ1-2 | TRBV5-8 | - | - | CASSSRLAYGYTF | TGTGCCAGCAGCAGCAGACTGGCCTATGGCTACACCTTC
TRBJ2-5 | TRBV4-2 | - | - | CASSQDLVEIPRFQETQYF | TGTGCCAGCAGCCAAGACTTGGTGGAGATACCCCGCTTCCAAGAGACCCAGTACTTC
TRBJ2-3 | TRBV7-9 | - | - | CASSLEHTQYF | TGTGCCAGCAGCTTAGAGCATACGCAGTATTTT
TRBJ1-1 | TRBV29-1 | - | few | CSVLGTSNTEAFF | TGCAGCGTCCTGGGGACATCGAACACTGAAGCTTTCTTT
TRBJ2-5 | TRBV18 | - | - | CASSREETQYF | TGTGCCAGCTCGCGAGAGGAGACCCAGTACTTC
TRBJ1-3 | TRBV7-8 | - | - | CASSLVRSHSGNTIYF | TGTGCCAGCAGCTTAGTTCGCAGCCACTCTGGAAACACCATATATTTT
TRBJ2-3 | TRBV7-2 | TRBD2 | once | CASSLIAGAATDTQYF | TGTGCCAGCAGCTTAATAGCGGGAGCGGCCACAGATACGCAGTATTTT
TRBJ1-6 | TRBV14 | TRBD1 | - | CASSQAATGYSPLHF | TGTGCCAGCAGCCAAGCGGCGACAGGGTATTCACCCCTCCACTTT
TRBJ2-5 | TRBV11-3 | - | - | CASSSSYQETQYF | TGTGCCAGCAGCTCCAGCTACCAAGAGACCCAGTACTTC
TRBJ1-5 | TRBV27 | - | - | CASSLGTQSNQPQHF | TGTGCCAGCAGTTTAGGGACGCAAAGCAATCAGCCCCAGCATTTT
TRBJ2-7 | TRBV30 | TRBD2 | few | CAWSVSLELGGEQYF | TGTGCCTGGAGTGTAAGTCTAGAGCTCGGGGGGGAGCAGTACTTC
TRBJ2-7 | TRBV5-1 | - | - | CASSPRSLNGHEQYF | TGCGCCAGCAGCCCGCGGAGCTTAAACGGCCACGAGCAGTACTTC
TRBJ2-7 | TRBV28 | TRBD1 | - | CASSPVWTGTYEQYF | TGTGCCAGCAGTCCGGTCTGGACAGGTACCTACGAGCAGTACTTC
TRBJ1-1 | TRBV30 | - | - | CAWTRDRGGTEAFF | TGTGCCTGGACCCGGGATAGGGGAGGAACTGAAGCTTTCTTT
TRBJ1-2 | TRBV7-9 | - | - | CASSAPGDGAGYTF | TGTGCCAGCAGCGCGCCGGGTGATGGAGCTGGCTACACCTTC
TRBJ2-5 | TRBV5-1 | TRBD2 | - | CASSLAPASGRETQYF | TGCGCCAGCAGCTTGGCCCCCGCTAGCGGGAGGGAGACCCAGTACTTC
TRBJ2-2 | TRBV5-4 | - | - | CASRNHHGELFF | TGTGCCAGCAGAAATCACCACGGGGAGCTGTTTTTT
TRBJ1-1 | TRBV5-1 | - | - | CASSFGGNTEAFF | TGCGCCAGCAGCTTTGGGGGGAACACTGAAGCTTTCTTT
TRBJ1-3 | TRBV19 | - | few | CASSIDPVSGNTIYF | TGTGCCAGTAGTATCGATCCTGTCTCTGGAAACACCATATATTTT
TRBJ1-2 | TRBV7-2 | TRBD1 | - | CASSLGQGGGYTF | TGTGCCAGCAGCTTAGGACAGGGAGGGGGCTACACCTTC
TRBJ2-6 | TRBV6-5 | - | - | CASSYRTAGANVLTF | TGTGCCAGCAGTTACAGAACAGCTGGGGCCAACGTCCTGACTTTC
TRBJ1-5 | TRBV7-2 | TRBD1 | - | CASSLYRGGNQPQHF | TGTGCCAGCAGCTTATACAGGGGCGGCAATCAGCCCCAGCATTTT
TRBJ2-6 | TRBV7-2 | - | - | CASSLDRANVLTF | TGTGCCAGCAGCTTAGACAGGGCCAACGTCCTGACTTTC
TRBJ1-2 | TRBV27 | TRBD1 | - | CASSRGQGIYGYTF | TGTGCCAGCAGTAGGGGACAGGGCATCTATGGCTACACCTTC
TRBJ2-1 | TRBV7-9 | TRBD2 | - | CASSPRGTSGSNEQFF | TGTGCCAGCAGTCCCCGCGGGACTAGCGGGAGCAATGAGCAGTTCTTC
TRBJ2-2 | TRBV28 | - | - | CASSLGYTGELFF | TGTGCCAGCAGTTTAGGTTACACCGGGGAGCTGTTTTTT
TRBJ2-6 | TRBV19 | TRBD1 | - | CASSDRASGANVLTF | TGTGCCAGTAGCGACAGGGCCTCTGGGGCCAACGTCCTGACTTTC
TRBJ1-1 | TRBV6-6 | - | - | CASSGQTTEAFF | TGTGCCAGCAGCGGACAGACTACTGAAGCTTTCTTT
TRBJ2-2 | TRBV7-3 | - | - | CASSLDRTTGELFF | TGTGCCAGCAGTTTAGATAGGACAACCGGGGAGCTGTTTTTT
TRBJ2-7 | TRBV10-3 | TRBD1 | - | CAISEGQGRTYEQYF | TGTGCCATCAGTGAGGGACAGGGCAGGACCTACGAGCAGTACTTC
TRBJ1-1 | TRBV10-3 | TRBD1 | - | CALRRDSLNTEAFF | TGTGCCCTCCGGCGGGACAGCCTGAACACTGAAGCTTTCTTT
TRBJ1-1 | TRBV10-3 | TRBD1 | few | CAISWDREVEAFF | TGTGCCATCAGTTGGGACAGGGAAGTTGAAGCTTTCTTT